The following is a T cell receptor beta chain sequence with its context. Its antigen is currently unknown. This record belongs to a study of T cell responses to AZD1222 COVID-19 vaccine. Study at large: Second-dose intervals near 4 or 12 weeks were combined. Study results and caveats: Clonal diversity was possibly underestimated, and white British individuals and females predominated among donors.

The V gene end was trimmed by 6 bases and the J gene end by 6 bases; junction bases not matched to a gene: 7. The germline CDR1 and CDR2 sequences are MNHEY and SVGAGI. This CDR3 has 15 residues. Libraries were prepared by immunoSEQ multiplex PCR; TCRdb keeps only in-frame clonotypes and omits some of them. Of some 120,000 clones in the sample, roughly 90% were seen once. The source was peripheral blood, collected on day 0 of AZD1222 vaccination. The sequence came from an adult in good health. The chain is built from TRBV6-5 and TRBJ2-2; 10 bases line up with TRBD2. The CDR3 DNA reads as TGTGCCAGCAGGAAAGCGGGAGGGCTTGCCGGGGAGCTGTTTTTT. Translated, it gives CASRKAGGLAGELFF.